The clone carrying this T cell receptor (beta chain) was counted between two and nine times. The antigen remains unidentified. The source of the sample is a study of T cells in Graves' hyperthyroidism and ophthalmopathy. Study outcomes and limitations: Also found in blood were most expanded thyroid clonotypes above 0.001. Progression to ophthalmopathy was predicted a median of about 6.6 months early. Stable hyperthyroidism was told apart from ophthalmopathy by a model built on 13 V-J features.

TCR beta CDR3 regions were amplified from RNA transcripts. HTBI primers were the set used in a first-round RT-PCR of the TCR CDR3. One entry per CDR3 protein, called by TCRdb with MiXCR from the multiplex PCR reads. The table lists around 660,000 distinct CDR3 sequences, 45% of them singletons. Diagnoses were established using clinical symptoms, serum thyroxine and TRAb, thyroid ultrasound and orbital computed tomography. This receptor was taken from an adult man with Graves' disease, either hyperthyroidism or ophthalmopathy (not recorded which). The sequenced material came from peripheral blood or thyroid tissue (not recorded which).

Here the CDR3 DNA reads TGTGCCAGCAGCGGACACGGCGGGATGGAGACCCAGTACTTC. Its translation is CASSGHGGMETQYF. J is TRBJ2-5 and V is TRBV7-9, with D possibly matching TRBD2 (6 bases). Looked up from germline, CDR1 is SEHNR and CDR2 is FQNEAQ (reference sequence). Deletions cut 5 bases from V and 5 bases from J, with 15 bases between. The length of the CDR3 is 14 residues. Drawing the rest from reference TRBV7-9 and TRBJ2-5, the complete variable domain is DTGVSQNPRHKITKRGQNVTFRCDPISEHNRLYWYRQTLGQGPEFLTYFQNEAQLEKSRLLSDRFSAERPKGSFSTLEIQRTEQGDSAMYLCASSGHGGMETQYFGPGTRLLVL.